Following are 27 T cell receptor beta chains from one sample sequenced in a study of blood T cells in healthy people across ages. Together with a sample-barcoded 5' primer, a J-beta primer mix was included in a second PCR lasting about 6 to 11 cycles. Each CDR3 protein is one row after TCRdb ran MiXCR on the 5' RACE reads. Seen here are 580,000 or so distinct CDR3 sequences, about 45% observed once, and the top ten hold around 23%. Sequenced input: blood. Receptor source: an elderly man in good health.

The V call is TRBV7-2, the J call TRBJ2-7; 10 bases match TRBD1. Germline values: CDR1 SGHTA, CDR2 FQGNSA. The CDR3 has 14 amino acids. J was trimmed by 6 bases and V by 1 base; bases with no gene match: 3. The DNA of the CDR3 is TGTGCCAGCAGCTTAGGGACAGGGGGTCGCGAGCAGTACTTC. Residues: CASSLGTGGREQYF.

Regarding this clonotype: The junction and the germline gene differ at one end; a read error may be behind it. The J gene is TRBJ2-2, the V gene TRBV2; 15 bases map to TRBD2. The CDR3 totals 17 residues. Germline V gives CDR1 SNHLY, CDR2 FYNNEI. The CDR3 DNA is TGTGCCGGCAGGACCGGACTAGCGGGGGGGCGGACCGGGGAGCTGTTTTTT. Translation gives CAGRTGLAGGRTGELFF.

The V call is TRBV20-1, the J call TRBJ2-1, with a weak D call TRBD2 (5 bases). Germline V gene sequence: CDR1 DFQATT, CDR2 SNEGSKA (reference sequence). This CDR3 is 17 amino acids long. Trimming left V 5 bases short and J 2 bases short, with 22 bases between. For the CDR3, the DNA is TGCAGTGCTGGAGGCGACGCGGTAGCCAATACCTACAATGAGCAGTTCTTC. Translated, it gives CSAGGDAVANTYNEQFF.

The chain joins TRBV6-1 to TRBJ2-5; D is uncertain. Germline values: CDR1 MNHNS, CDR2 SASEGT. V lost 1 base and J lost 7, with 10 bases in between. The CDR3 spans 13 residues. The CDR3 DNA reads as TGTGCCAGCAGTGAAGGGGTTTGGGGGACCCAGTACTTC. Translation gives CASSEGVWGTQYF.

This clonotype showed up just a few times. The chain joins TRBV7-8 to TRBJ2-7; D might be TRBD2 (6 bases). V lost 5 bases, J lost 5 bases, and 19 bases lay in between. In germline, CDR1 is SGHVS, CDR2 FQNEAQ. The CDR3 spans 15 residues. DNA for the CDR3: TGTGCCAGCAGCAAGGGCCGGGAGATCGGGAACGAGCAGTACTTC. Translation gives CASSKGREIGNEQYF.

The gene calls are TRBV6-5 and TRBJ2-1, with TRBD2 as a possible D gene (5 bases). The CDR3 has 15 amino acids. Germline V CDR1 and CDR2: MNHEY, SVGAGI. V lost 4 bases and J 2 bases, leaving 12 bases between the germline ends. The CDR3 loop is CASSSIPGAYNEQFF. For the CDR3, the DNA is TGTGCCAGCAGTTCAATCCCCGGGGCCTACAATGAGCAGTTCTTC.

This chain links TRBV15 with TRBJ2-7; D possibly uses TRBD1 or TRBD2 (6 bases each). CDR1 and CDR2 from the germline V gene are LNHNV and YYDKDF (reference sequence). The CDR3 totals 15 residues. V was shortened by 0 bases and J by 6 bases, with 15 bases between the two germline ends. The CDR3: CATSRDRGVLTEQYF. The CDR3 coding sequence is TGTGCCACCAGCAGAGATAGGGGGGTCCTAACCGAGCAGTACTTC.

V is TRBV5-1 and J is TRBJ1-6, with D uncertain. The CDR3 contains 16 residues. The germline gives CDR1 SGHRS, CDR2 YFSETQ. V was shortened by 0 bases and J by 8 bases, with 15 bases between the two germline ends. Here the CDR3 DNA reads TGCGCCAGCAGCTTGGTCCCACCTCTCTCGGATTCACCCCTCCACTTT. Its protein product is CASSLVPPLSDSPLHF.

The chain carries TRBV7-2 and TRBJ2-7; no firm D call. The tail of the sequence fits TRBJ2-5 better, so the J call may be wrong. The CDR3 extends over 13 amino acids. Germline values: CDR1 SGHTA, CDR2 FQGNSA. CDR3 protein: CASSLELGETQYF. CDR3 coding DNA: TGTGCCAGCAGCTTAGAACTGGGAGAGACCCAGTACTTC.

V usage is TRBV30 and J usage is TRBJ2-7, with D perhaps matching TRBD1 or TRBD2 (6 bases each). Germline-derived CDR1 and CDR2 are GTSNPN and SVGIG (reference sequence). CDR3 length equals 13 residues. Trimming took off 2 bases at V and 6 bases at J, with 14 bases between the two ends. The CDR3 loop is CAWSTPGGGEQYF. The CDR3 nucleotides read TGTGCCTGGAGTACGCCCGGGGGCGGCGAGCAGTACTTC.

The table lists this clonotype with many counts. The V and J genes are TRBV6-5 and TRBJ2-3, with D unclear. This CDR3 comprises 13 residues. The V gene lost 6 bases and the J gene lost 0 bases, with 7 bases spanning the gap. Looked up from germline, CDR1 is MNHEY and CDR2 is SVGAGI. For the CDR3, the DNA is TGTGCCAGCAGCGTACAGAGCACAGATACGCAGTATTTT. Protein sequence: CASSVQSTDTQYF.

This clonotype has a handful of counts. The rearrangement uses TRBV12-3 or TRBV12-4 and TRBJ2-1; D uncertain. The CDR3 has 12 amino acids. V was cut by 1 base and J by 8 bases, with 6 bases left in between. CDR3 nucleotides: TGTGCCAGCAGTTTAGGCCCGGATGAGCAGTTCTTC. Residues: CASSLGPDEQFF.

The V call is TRBV7-9, the J call TRBJ1-1, with D perhaps TRBD1 (6 bases). This CDR3 comprises 14 residues. Germline lookup yields CDR1 SEHNR and CDR2 FQNEAQ (reference sequence). V dropped 0 bases and J dropped 7 bases, with 12 bases sitting between them. CDR3 residues: CASSLAGRGGEAFF. Here the CDR3 DNA reads TGTGCCAGCAGCTTAGCAGGCAGGGGTGGTGAAGCTTTCTTT.

The gene calls are TRBV20-1 and TRBJ1-4, with D hard to call. CDR1 and CDR2 (germline): DFQATT, SNEGSKA (reference sequence). CDR3 length equals 13 residues. Trimming took 6 bases from V and 3 from J, leaving 11 bases between them. CDR3 bases: TGCAGTGCCGAGGCGAGGGCTAATGAAAAACTGTTTTTT. Translating it yields CSAEARANEKLFF.

This clonotype was seen a handful of times. The chain joins TRBV28 to TRBJ2-6; no definite D call. CDR1 is MDHEN, CDR2 SYDVKM, per germline. This CDR3 is built from 13 residues. Trimming took off 3 bases at V and 4 bases at J, with 4 bases between the two ends. The CDR3 bases are TGTGCCAGCAGTTTCGTGGGGGCCAACGTCCTGACTTTC. This encodes CASSFVGANVLTF.

This clonotype occurred a few times. The chain links TRBV7-3 to TRBJ2-1; TRBD1 might be the D (6 bases). Germline-derived CDR1 and CDR2 are SGHTA and FQGTGA. The germline V and J ends were trimmed by 3 bases and 6 bases, with 15 bases remaining between them. This CDR3 spans 15 amino acids. CDR3 region: CASSFPPGETNEQFF. In DNA form, the CDR3 reads TGTGCCAGCAGCTTTCCCCCAGGGGAGACCAATGAGCAGTTCTTC.

The chain employs TRBV11-2 and TRBJ2-1; TRBD2 agrees at 11 bases. The J call may be mistaken, given a closer DNA end match to TRBJ2-7. This CDR3 region has 15 residues. CDR1 is SGHAT, CDR2 FQNNGV, per germline. CDR3 amino acids: CASKTSGGSYNEQYF. The CDR3 DNA reads TGTGCCAGCAAAACTAGCGGGGGCTCGTACAATGAGCAGTACTTC.

This clonotype was observed at least ten times. This chain uses TRBV6-5 with TRBJ1-5, with D possibly matching TRBD1 (5 bases). CDR1 is MNHEY, CDR2 SVGAGI, per germline. This CDR3 spans 13 amino acids. Trimming took 6 bases from V and 7 from J, leaving 13 bases between them. The CDR3 DNA follows: TGTGCCAGCAGGCCTGGGGGTGGACAGCCCCAGCATTTT. It encodes CASRPGGGQPQHF.

The chain recombines TRBV5-6 with TRBJ2-1; TRBD1 is a possible D gene (5 bases). V lost 1 base to trimming and J lost 11 bases, with 10 bases between them. This CDR3 has 12 amino acids. From germline, CDR1 is SGHDT and CDR2 YYEEEE. CDR3 nucleotide sequence: TGTGCCAGCAGCTTGCCTGCAGGGCAGCAGTTCTTC. Translating it yields CASSLPAGQQFF.

Comments on this clonotype: This may come from a read error, since a much larger clone is one base off. This chain joins TRBV6-5 and TRBJ2-4; 11 positions agree with TRBD2. Per germline, CDR1 MNHEY and CDR2 SVGAGI. The CDR3 has 17 amino acids. CDR3 residues: CASSSGTGTSGKNVQYF. Here the CDR3 DNA reads TGTGCCAGCAGTTCCGGTACCGGGACTAGCGGCAAAAACGTTCAGTACTTC.

In its sample, this clonotype was seen a few times. V is TRBV7-9 and J is TRBJ2-7; a weak D match, TRBD2 (5 bases). The CDR3 spans 14 residues. V was cut by 0 bases and J by 6 bases, with 12 bases left in between. Germline V gives CDR1 SEHNR, CDR2 FQNEAQ (reference sequence). The CDR3 protein is CASSLAGVGGEQYF. The CDR3, as DNA: TGTGCCAGCAGCTTAGCCGGGGTAGGCGGCGAGCAGTACTTC.

This clonotype was detected a few times. The rearrangement joins TRBV10-3 to TRBJ1-2; D not certain. Per germline, CDR1 ENHRY and CDR2 SYGVKD. The V end lost 0 bases, the J end lost 2 bases, and 7 bases lay between the germline ends. The CDR3 has 14 amino acids. The CDR3 DNA sequence: TGTGCCATCAGTGAGTCGGGCCACAACTATGGCTACACCTTC. Translated: CAISESGHNYGYTF.

Comment on this clonotype: A much larger clonotype is one base distant, so this may be a read error. The chain carries TRBV6-5 and TRBJ1-1; D remains unclear. The CDR3 runs 14 residues. The V end lost 5 bases, the J end lost 4 bases, and 14 bases lay between the germline ends. Looked up from germline, CDR1 is MNHEY and CDR2 is SVGAGI. In DNA form, the CDR3 reads TGTGCCAGCAGTCGGGCCGGGTTAAGCACTGAAGCTTTCTTT. It translates to CASSRAGLSTEAFF.

The gene calls are TRBV7-8 and TRBJ2-1, with D maybe TRBD1 (6 bases). CDR1 is SGHVS and CDR2 is FQNEAQ in the germline V gene. The CDR3 is made up of 15 amino acids. V was trimmed by 2 bases and J by 3 bases, leaving 11 bases between them. CDR3 coding DNA: TGTGCCAGCAGCTTATCACAGGGTAGCTACAATGAGCAGTTCTTC. Amino acids: CASSLSQGSYNEQFF.

The rearrangement joins TRBV7-9 to TRBJ2-1; D is uncertain. Germline CDR1 SEHNR, CDR2 FQNEAQ (reference sequence). This CDR3 spans 13 amino acids. V lost 7 bases to trimming and J lost 8 bases, with 15 bases between them. As DNA, the CDR3 is TGTGCCAGCACCACCTATGTGGGCTATGAGCAGTTCTTC. Translated, it gives CASTTYVGYEQFF.

This clonotype came up a few times. The V call is TRBV7-9, the J call TRBJ1-2; D remains ambiguous. CDR3 length: 12 residues. CDR1 and CDR2 from the germline V gene are SEHNR and FQNEAQ (reference sequence). Trimming took 8 bases from V and 4 from J, leaving 11 bases between them. CDR3 amino acids: CASVQDSYGYTF. Here the CDR3 DNA reads TGTGCCAGCGTTCAGGATTCCTATGGCTACACCTTC.

The chain employs TRBV14 and TRBJ1-1; no reliable D call. This CDR3 spans 13 amino acids. Germline CDR1 and CDR2: SGHDN and FVKESK. Trimming removed 1 base from V and 3 bases from J, with 6 bases in between. CDR3 nucleotide sequence: TGTGCCAGCAGCCAAGGGACCCACACTGAAGCTTTCTTT. This sequence encodes CASSQGTHTEAFF.